The clone carrying this T cell receptor beta chain was seen only once. Its matching antigen is unknown. Deletions cut 2 bases from V and 0 bases from J, with 8 bases between. The germline gives CDR1 MNHEY, CDR2 SMNVEV (reference sequence). This CDR3 has 15 residues. Combined were second doses at about 4 or about 12 weeks. Some clones are missing from TCRdb's copy, which holds only in-frame ones; the method was immunoSEQ multiplex PCR. The sample lists 150,000 to 200,000 clones; around 90% were seen once. The entry originates in a study of T cell responses to AZD1222 COVID-19 vaccine. General study results and limits: Spike-specific TCR depth and breadth grew after two AZD1222 doses.

V gene TRBV27 combines with J gene TRBJ1-5; no firm D call. The material sequenced was peripheral blood, taken 28 days after the second AZD1222 dose. The TCR originated in an adult who received the AZD1222 COVID-19 vaccine. CDR3 sequence reads: CASSLAGDSNQPQHF. CDR3 coding DNA: TGTGCCAGCAGTTTAGCCGGGGATAGCAATCAGCCCCAGCATTTT.